A selection of T cell receptor beta chains follows, all from one sample in a study of T-cell reconstitution after alpha-beta-depleted transplantation in children. TCRdb analysed the PCR reads with MiXCR anew, one entry per CDR3 protein. The table records around 700,000 distinct CDR3 sequences, around 13% of them present only once. The material was PBMCs, obtained before TCRalphabeta/CD19-depleted stem cell transplant. The receptor source for this set is a girl aged 2-15 years with congenital amegakaryocytic thrombocytopenia, due to receive a stem cell transplant. Both conserved end residues are part of each CDR3. Fields, in order: V gene, clone size, J gene, D gene, CDR3 protein, CDR3 DNA. The D gene is left open where the match is weak. Where a row states a size, it is once, few, many or the class of an expanded clone; other rows omit it.

v_gene: TRBV29-1; abundance: many; j_gene: TRBJ2-3; d_gene: .; CDR3aa: CSVEWDTQYF; CDR3nt: TGCAGCGTTGAGTGGGATACGCAGTATTTT
v_gene: TRBV10-2; abundance: many; j_gene: TRBJ2-1; d_gene: TRBD2; CDR3aa: CASSELTSRFYNEQFF; CDR3nt: TGCGCCAGCAGTGAGCTGACTAGCCGCTTCTACAATGAGCAGTTCTTC
v_gene: TRBV12-3/TRBV12-4; abundance: many; j_gene: TRBJ2-1; d_gene: TRBD2; CDR3aa: CASSAGEGEQFF; CDR3nt: TGTGCCAGCAGCGCGGGGGAGGGTGAGCAGTTCTTC
v_gene: TRBV19; abundance: .; j_gene: TRBJ2-7; d_gene: .; CDR3aa: CASSMVRASSYEQYF; CDR3nt: TGTGCCAGTAGTATGGTCAGGGCAAGCTCCTACGAGCAGTACTTC
v_gene: TRBV5-1; abundance: few; j_gene: TRBJ2-1; d_gene: TRBD2; CDR3aa: CASSFRGLAGVMGEQFF; CDR3nt: TGCGCCAGCAGCTTTAGGGGACTAGCGGGAGTTATGGGTGAGCAGTTCTTC
v_gene: TRBV12-3/TRBV12-4; abundance: few; j_gene: TRBJ2-3; d_gene: TRBD2; CDR3aa: CASSLRALAGEHTTSTDTQYF; CDR3nt: TGTGCCAGCAGTTTAAGGGCTCTAGCGGGAGAACACACAACTAGCACAGATACGCAGTATTTT
v_gene: TRBV29-1; abundance: many; j_gene: TRBJ2-2; d_gene: .; CDR3aa: CSVTSFPGELFF; CDR3nt: TGCAGCGTGACTAGTTTTCCCGGGGAGCTGTTTTTT
v_gene: TRBV15; abundance: many; j_gene: TRBJ1-1; d_gene: TRBD1; CDR3aa: CATSRSPRDSIGTEAFF; CDR3nt: TGTGCCACCAGCAGATCTCCTCGGGACAGTATAGGCACTGAAGCTTTCTTT
v_gene: TRBV12-3/TRBV12-4; abundance: many; j_gene: TRBJ2-3; d_gene: .; CDR3aa: CASSLGRYTQYF; CDR3nt: TGTGCCAGCAGCCTAGGGCGGTATACGCAGTATTTT
v_gene: TRBV20-1; abundance: few; j_gene: TRBJ2-7; d_gene: .; CDR3aa: CSAPSRGSYEQYF; CDR3nt: TGCAGTGCGCCATCTAGAGGGTCCTACGAGCAGTACTTC
v_gene: TRBV10-3; abundance: few; j_gene: TRBJ2-7; d_gene: .; CDR3aa: CAISEGAVAWEQYF; CDR3nt: TGTGCCATCAGTGAAGGGGCAGTTGCATGGGAGCAGTACTTC
v_gene: TRBV20-1; abundance: many; j_gene: TRBJ2-1; d_gene: TRBD2; CDR3aa: CSARDQTSGRSWDNEQFF; CDR3nt: TGCAGTGCTAGAGATCAGACTAGCGGGAGGTCGTGGGACAATGAGCAGTTCTTC
v_gene: TRBV10-3; abundance: many; j_gene: TRBJ1-1; d_gene: TRBD1; CDR3aa: CAIMSGGDTEAFF; CDR3nt: TGTGCCATCATGTCAGGGGGTGACACTGAAGCTTTCTTT
v_gene: TRBV3-1; abundance: few; j_gene: TRBJ2-2; d_gene: TRBD2; CDR3aa: CASSHPLAGGTGELFF; CDR3nt: TGTGCCAGCAGCCACCCACTAGCGGGAGGGACCGGGGAGCTGTTTTTT
v_gene: TRBV11-2; abundance: few; j_gene: TRBJ2-7; d_gene: .; CDR3aa: CASSLVSNSYEQYF; CDR3nt: TGTGCCAGCAGCTTAGTTTCAAACTCCTACGAGCAGTACTTC
v_gene: TRBV7-2; abundance: .; j_gene: TRBJ2-3; d_gene: .; CDR3aa: CASSRSYNPSDTQYF; CDR3nt: TGTGCCAGCAGTCGGAGTTACAACCCCTCAGATACGCAGTATTTT
v_gene: TRBV6-1; abundance: many; j_gene: TRBJ2-1; d_gene: .; CDR3aa: CASSLHPLPYNEQFF; CDR3nt: TGTGCCAGCAGCCTACATCCTCTGCCTTACAATGAGCAGTTCTTC
v_gene: TRBV27; abundance: many; j_gene: TRBJ2-1; d_gene: TRBD2; CDR3aa: CASSLYGNGLAGVDEQFF; CDR3nt: TGTGCCAGCAGTTTGTACGGAAACGGACTAGCGGGAGTCGATGAGCAGTTCTTC
v_gene: TRBV6-5; abundance: many; j_gene: TRBJ2-3; d_gene: .; CDR3aa: CASSYGTPSTDTQYF; CDR3nt: TGTGCCAGCAGTTACGGGACACCTAGCACAGATACGCAGTATTTT
v_gene: TRBV29-1; abundance: many; j_gene: TRBJ2-1; d_gene: .; CDR3aa: CSTSGLNEQFF; CDR3nt: TGCAGCACATCGGGGCTCAATGAGCAGTTCTTC
v_gene: TRBV4-1; abundance: few; j_gene: TRBJ2-5; d_gene: .; CDR3aa: CASSRDGGLEETQYF; CDR3nt: TGCGCCAGCAGCCGCGACGGGGGATTAGAAGAGACCCAGTACTTC
v_gene: TRBV5-1; abundance: many; j_gene: TRBJ1-2; d_gene: TRBD1; CDR3aa: CASSPRQGDDYGYTF; CDR3nt: TGCGCCAGCAGCCCCAGACAGGGTGACGACTATGGCTACACCTTC
v_gene: TRBV28; abundance: .; j_gene: TRBJ2-1; d_gene: .; CDR3aa: CASSFRAASYNEQFF; CDR3nt: TGTGCCAGCAGTTTCCGAGCGGCCTCCTACAATGAGCAGTTCTTC
v_gene: TRBV7-2; abundance: many; j_gene: TRBJ2-2; d_gene: .; CDR3aa: CASSHYSPGELFF; CDR3nt: TGTGCCAGCAGCCATTATAGTCCCGGGGAGCTGTTTTTT
v_gene: TRBV18; abundance: .; j_gene: TRBJ2-3; d_gene: .; CDR3aa: CASSPRIGATSTDTQYF; CDR3nt: TGTGCCAGCTCACCAAGGATAGGAGCTACTAGCACAGATACGCAGTATTTT
v_gene: TRBV7-8; abundance: .; j_gene: TRBJ2-1; d_gene: .; CDR3aa: CASSLSWFFSYNEQFF; CDR3nt: TGTGCCAGCAGCTTATCTTGGTTTTTCTCCTACAATGAGCAGTTCTTC